This TCR beta chain was captured in a study of blood T cell repertoires in COVID-19. Study overall: T cells, B-cell-depleted T cells, or PBMCs provided the cDNA or gDNA that served as material.

Germline trimming cut 2 bases from V and 5 bases from J; bases unmatched to any gene: 2. CDR3 size: 13 residues. Germline V lookup: CDR1 LGHDT, CDR2 YNNKEL (reference sequence). Under the authors' procedure: Amplification from reference gene primers served as the basis for estimated nucleated cell counts. Sequencing used immunoSEQ multiplex PCR; TCRdb keeps in-frame clones, though not all of them. V and J calls plus clone size are reproduced from that table; the DNA served to infer D and trimming. Of 300,000 or so clones listed, more than 80% were seen once; the top ten hold under 6.5%. The source of this sequence is a man aged 18 to 30 who had recovered from COVID-19. The source material was peripheral blood. The chain recombines TRBV3-1 (or the pseudogene TRBV3-2) with TRBJ1-1; 7 bases agree with TRBD1. The CDR3 protein is CASSQNRGTEAFF. CDR3 nucleotide sequence: TGTGCCAGCAGCCAAAACAGGGGAACTGAAGCTTTCTTT.